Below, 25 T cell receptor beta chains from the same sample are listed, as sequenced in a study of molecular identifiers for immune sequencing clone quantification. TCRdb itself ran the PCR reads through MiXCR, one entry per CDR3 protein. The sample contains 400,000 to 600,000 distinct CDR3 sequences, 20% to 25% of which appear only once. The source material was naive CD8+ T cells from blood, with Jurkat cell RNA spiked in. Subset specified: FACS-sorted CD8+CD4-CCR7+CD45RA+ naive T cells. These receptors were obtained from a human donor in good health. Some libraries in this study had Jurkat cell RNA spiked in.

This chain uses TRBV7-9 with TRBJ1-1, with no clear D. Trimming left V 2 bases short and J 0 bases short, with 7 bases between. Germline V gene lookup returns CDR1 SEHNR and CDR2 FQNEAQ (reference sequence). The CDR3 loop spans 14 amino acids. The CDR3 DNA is TGTGCCAGCAGCTTAATAGGTCTGAACACTGAAGCTTTCTTT. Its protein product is CASSLIGLNTEAFF.

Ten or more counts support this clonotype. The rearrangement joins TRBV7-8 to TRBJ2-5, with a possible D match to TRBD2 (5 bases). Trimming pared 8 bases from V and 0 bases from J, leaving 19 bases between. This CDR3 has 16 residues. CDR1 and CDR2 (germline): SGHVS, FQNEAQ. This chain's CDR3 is CASGPVSGINQETQYF. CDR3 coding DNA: TGTGCCAGCGGGCCGGTCTCGGGGATTAACCAAGAGACCCAGTACTTC. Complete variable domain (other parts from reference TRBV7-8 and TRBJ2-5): GAGVSQSPRYKVAKRGQDVALRCDPISGHVSLFWYQQALGQGPEFLTYFQNEAQLDKSGLPSDRFFAERPEGSVSTLKIQRTQQEDSAVYLCASGPVSGINQETQYFGPGTRLLVL.

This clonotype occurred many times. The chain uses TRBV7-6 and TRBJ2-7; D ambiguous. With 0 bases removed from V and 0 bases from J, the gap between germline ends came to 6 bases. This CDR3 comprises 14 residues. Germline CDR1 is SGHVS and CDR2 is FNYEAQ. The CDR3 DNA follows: TGTGCCAGCAGCTTAGCGGCGTTCTCCTACGAGCAGTACTTC. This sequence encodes CASSLAAFSYEQYF.

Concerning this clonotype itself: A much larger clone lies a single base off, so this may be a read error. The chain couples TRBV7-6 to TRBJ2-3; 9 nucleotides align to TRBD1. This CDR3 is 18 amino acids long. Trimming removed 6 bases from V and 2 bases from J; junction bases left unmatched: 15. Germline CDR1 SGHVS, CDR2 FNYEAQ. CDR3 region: CASSPREPDRGLTDTQYF. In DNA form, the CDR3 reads TGTGCCAGCAGTCCAAGAGAGCCGGACAGGGGACTCACAGATACGCAGTATTTT.

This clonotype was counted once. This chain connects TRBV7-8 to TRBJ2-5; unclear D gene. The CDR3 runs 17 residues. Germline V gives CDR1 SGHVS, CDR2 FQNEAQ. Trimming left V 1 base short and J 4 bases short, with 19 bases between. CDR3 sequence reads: CASSLGFGATSRETQYF. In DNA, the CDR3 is TGTGCCAGCAGCTTAGGTTTTGGCGCAACATCCCGAGAGACCCAGTACTTC.

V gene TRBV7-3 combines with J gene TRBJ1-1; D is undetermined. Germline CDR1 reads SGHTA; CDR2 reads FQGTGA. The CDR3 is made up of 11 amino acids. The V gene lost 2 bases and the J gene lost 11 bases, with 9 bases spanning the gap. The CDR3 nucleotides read TGTGCCAGCAGCTTAGGGCAGTACGCTTTCTTT. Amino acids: CASSLGQYAFF.

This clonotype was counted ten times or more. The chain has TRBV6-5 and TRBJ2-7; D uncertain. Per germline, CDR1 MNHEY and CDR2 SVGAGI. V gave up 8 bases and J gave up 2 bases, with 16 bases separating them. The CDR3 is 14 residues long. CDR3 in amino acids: CASWVQAFPYEQYF. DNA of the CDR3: TGTGCCAGCTGGGTCCAGGCTTTCCCCTACGAGCAGTACTTC.

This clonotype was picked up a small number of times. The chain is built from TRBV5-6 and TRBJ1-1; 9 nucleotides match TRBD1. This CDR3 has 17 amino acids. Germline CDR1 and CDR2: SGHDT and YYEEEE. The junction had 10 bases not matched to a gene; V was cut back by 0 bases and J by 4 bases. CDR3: CASSLGGQTGGPTEAFF. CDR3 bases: TGTGCCAGCAGCTTGGGCGGACAGACAGGGGGGCCCACTGAAGCTTTCTTT.

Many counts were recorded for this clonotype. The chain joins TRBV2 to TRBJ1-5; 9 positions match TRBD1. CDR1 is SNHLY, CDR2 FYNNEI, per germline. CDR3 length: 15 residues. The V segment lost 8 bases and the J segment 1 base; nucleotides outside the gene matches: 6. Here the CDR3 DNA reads TGTGCCAGCTGTAGGGACAGGGAGAGCAATCAGCCCCAGCATTTT. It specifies CASCRDRESNQPQHF.

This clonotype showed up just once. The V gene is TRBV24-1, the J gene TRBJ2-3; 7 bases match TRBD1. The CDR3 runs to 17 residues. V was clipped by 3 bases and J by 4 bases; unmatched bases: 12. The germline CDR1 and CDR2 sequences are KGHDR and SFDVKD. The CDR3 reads CATSDIPSTGSADTQYF. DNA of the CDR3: TGTGCCACCAGTGATATCCCTTCGACAGGGAGCGCAGATACGCAGTATTTT.

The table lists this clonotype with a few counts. CDR3 loop: CASSLTLAGETQYF. The CDR3 DNA reads TGTGCCAGCAGTTTAACTCTAGCTGGGGAGACCCAGTACTTC. The chain uses TRBV27 and TRBJ2-5; D possibly corresponds to TRBD2 (5 bases). Per the germline V gene, CDR1 is MNHEY and CDR2 is SMNVEV (reference sequence). The CDR3 loop spans 14 amino acids. V was clipped by 2 bases and J by 5 bases, with 12 bases between them.

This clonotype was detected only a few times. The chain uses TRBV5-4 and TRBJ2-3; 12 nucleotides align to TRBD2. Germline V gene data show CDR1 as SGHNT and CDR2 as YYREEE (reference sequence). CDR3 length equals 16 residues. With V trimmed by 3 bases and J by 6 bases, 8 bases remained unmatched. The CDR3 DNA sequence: TGTGCCAGCAGCTCCAGACTAGCGGGGGACGTGGATACGCAGTATTTT. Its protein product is CASSSRLAGDVDTQYF.

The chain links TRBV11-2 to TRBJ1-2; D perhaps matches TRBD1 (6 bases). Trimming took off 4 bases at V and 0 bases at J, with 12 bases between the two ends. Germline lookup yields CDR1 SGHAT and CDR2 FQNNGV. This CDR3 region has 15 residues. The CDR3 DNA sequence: TGTGCCAGCAGCTCCTTAGGGGGGTCTAACTATGGCTACACCTTC. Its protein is CASSSLGGSNYGYTF.

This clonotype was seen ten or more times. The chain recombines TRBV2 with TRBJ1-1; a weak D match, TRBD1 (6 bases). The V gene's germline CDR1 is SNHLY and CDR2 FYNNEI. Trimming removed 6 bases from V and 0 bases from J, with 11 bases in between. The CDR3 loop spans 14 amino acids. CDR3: CASRLGAMNTEAFF. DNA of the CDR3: TGTGCCAGCAGGCTGGGGGCTATGAACACTGAAGCTTTCTTT.

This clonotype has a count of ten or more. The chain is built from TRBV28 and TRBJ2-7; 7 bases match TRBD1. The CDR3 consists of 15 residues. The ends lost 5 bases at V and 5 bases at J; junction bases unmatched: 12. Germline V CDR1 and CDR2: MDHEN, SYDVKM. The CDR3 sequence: CASSPQGGRVDEQYF. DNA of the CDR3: TGTGCCAGCAGTCCCCAAGGGGGCAGGGTGGACGAGCAGTACTTC.

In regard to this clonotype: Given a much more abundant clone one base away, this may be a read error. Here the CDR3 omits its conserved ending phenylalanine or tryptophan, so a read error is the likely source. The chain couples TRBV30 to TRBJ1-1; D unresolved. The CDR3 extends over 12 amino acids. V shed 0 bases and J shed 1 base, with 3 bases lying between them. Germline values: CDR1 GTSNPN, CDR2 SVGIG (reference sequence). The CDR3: CAWSVGNTEAFL. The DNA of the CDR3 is TGTGCCTGGAGTGTAGGGAACACTGAAGCTTTCCTT.

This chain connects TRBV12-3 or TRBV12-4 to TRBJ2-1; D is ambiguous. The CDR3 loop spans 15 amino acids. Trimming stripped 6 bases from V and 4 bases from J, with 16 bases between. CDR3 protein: CASSPFVSTYNEQFF. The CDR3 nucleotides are TGTGCCAGCAGCCCCTTCGTCTCCACATACAATGAGCAGTTCTTC.

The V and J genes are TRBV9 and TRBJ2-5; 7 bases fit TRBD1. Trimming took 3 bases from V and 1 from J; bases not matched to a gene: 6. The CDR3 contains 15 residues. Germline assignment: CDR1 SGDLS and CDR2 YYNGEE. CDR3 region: CASSAEGQIQETQYF. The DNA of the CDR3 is TGTGCCAGCAGCGCCGAGGGACAGATCCAAGAGACCCAGTACTTC. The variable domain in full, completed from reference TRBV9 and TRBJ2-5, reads DSGVTQTPKHLITATGQRVTLRCSPRSGDLSVYWYQQSLDQGLQFLIQYYNGEERAKGNILERFSAQQFPDLHSELNLSSLELGDSALYFCASSAEGQIQETQYFGPGTRLLVL.

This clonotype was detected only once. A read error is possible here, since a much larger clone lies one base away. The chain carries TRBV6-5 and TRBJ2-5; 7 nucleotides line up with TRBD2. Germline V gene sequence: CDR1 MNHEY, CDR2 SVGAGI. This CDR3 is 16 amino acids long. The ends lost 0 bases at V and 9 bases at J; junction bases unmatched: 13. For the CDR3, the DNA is TGTGCCAGCAGTTACTCGGGAGAGCTACGGGGGGTGGCCCAGTACTTC. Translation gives CASSYSGELRGVAQYF.

The CDR3 is CASRTGLGQPQHF. The CDR3 coding sequence is TGTGCCAGCAGAACAGGGCTAGGTCAGCCCCAGCATTTT. The gene calls are TRBV28 and TRBJ1-5, with D tentatively TRBD1 (6 bases). Trimming pared 6 bases from V and 6 bases from J, leaving 12 bases between. The CDR3 runs to 13 residues. From germline, CDR1 is MDHEN and CDR2 SYDVKM.

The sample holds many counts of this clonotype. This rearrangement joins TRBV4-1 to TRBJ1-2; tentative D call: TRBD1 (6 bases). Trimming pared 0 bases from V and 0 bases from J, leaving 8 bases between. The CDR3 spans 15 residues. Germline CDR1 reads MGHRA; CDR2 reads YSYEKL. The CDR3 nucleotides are TGCGCCAGCAGCCAAGAGAGGACAGCTAACTATGGCTACACCTTC. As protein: CASSQERTANYGYTF.

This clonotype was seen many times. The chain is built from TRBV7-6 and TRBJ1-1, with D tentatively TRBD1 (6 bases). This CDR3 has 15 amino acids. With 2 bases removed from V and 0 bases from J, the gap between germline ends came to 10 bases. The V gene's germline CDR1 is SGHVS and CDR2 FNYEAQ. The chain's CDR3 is CASSLTGTLNTEAFF. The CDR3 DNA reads TGTGCCAGCAGCTTAACAGGGACATTGAACACTGAAGCTTTCTTT.

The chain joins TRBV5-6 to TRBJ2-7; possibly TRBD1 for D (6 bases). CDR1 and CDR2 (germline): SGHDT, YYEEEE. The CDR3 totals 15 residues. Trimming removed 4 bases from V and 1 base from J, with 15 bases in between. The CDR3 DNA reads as TGTGCCAGCAGCGGAACAACACAGGGATCCTACGAGCAGTACTTC. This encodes CASSGTTQGSYEQYF.

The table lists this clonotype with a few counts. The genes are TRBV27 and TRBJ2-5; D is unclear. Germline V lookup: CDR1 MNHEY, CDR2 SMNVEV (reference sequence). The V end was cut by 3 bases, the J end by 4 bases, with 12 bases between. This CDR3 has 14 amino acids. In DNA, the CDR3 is TGTGCCAGCAGTTTCAAGGGAACCACAGAGACCCAGTACTTC. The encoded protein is CASSFKGTTETQYF.

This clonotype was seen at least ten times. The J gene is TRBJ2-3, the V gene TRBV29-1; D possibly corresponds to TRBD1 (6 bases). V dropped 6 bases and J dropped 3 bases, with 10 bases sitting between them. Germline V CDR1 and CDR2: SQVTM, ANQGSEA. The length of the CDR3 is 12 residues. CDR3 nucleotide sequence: TGCAGCGTGCCGCAGGGGACAGATACGCAGTATTTT. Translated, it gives CSVPQGTDTQYF.